This T cell receptor (beta chain) was documented in a study of T-cell reconstitution after alpha-beta-depleted transplantation in children. The CDR3 totals 16 residues. From germline, CDR1 is DFQATT and CDR2 SNEGSKA (reference sequence). The V gene end was trimmed by 2 bases and the J gene end by 2 bases; junction bases not matched to a gene: 6. During its preparation, the TCRbeta library received unique molecular identifiers. MiXCR, applied by TCRdb to the PCR reads, yields one record per CDR3 protein. Of roughly 280,000 distinct CDR3 sequences detected, under 14% appear once; the ten largest clones hold roughly a quarter. This clonotype was counted ten times or more. Antigen unknown. Study-wide findings and caveats: There were reportedly several hundred expanded graft clones from which alpha-beta T cells came about two months after transplant. At one year after transplant, newly produced T cells mostly accounted for T-cell counts and diversity.

The starting material was peripheral blood, obtained 180 days after TCRalphabeta/CD19-depleted stem cell transplant. The clonotype originates from a male patient aged 2 to 10 who had a stem cell transplant for chronic granulomatous disease, so the T cells may come from the graft donor. The chain is built from TRBV20-1 and TRBJ2-6, with TRBD1 identical over 7 bases. CDR3 protein: CSARKKTGTGANVLTF. Here the CDR3 DNA reads TGCAGTGCTAGAAAAAAGACAGGGACTGGGGCCAACGTCCTGACTTTC.